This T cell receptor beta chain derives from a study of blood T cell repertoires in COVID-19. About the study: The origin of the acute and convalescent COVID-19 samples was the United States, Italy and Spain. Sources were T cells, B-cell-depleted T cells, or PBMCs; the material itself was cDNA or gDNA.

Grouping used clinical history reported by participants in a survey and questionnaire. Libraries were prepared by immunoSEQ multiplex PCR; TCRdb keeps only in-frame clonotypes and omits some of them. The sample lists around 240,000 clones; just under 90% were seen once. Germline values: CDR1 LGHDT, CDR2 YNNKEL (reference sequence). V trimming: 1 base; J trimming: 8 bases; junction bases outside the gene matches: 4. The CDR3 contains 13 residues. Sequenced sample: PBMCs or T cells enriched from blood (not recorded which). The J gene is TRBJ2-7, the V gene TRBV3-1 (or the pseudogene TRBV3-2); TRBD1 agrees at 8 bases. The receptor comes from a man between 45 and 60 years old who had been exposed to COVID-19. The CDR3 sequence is CASSQGTGRQQYF. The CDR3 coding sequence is TGTGCCAGCAGCCAAGGGACAGGGAGGCAGCAGTACTTC.